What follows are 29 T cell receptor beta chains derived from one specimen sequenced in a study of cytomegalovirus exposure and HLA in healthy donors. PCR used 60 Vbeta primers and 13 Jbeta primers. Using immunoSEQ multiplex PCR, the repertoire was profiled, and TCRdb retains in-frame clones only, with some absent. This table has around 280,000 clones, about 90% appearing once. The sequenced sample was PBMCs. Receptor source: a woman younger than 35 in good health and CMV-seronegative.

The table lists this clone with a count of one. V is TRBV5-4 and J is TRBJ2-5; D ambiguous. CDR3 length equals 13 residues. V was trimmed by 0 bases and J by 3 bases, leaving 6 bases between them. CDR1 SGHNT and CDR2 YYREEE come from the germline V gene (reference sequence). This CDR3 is CASSLGRKETQYF. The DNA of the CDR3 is TGTGCCAGCAGCTTGGGGCGGAAAGAGACCCAGTACTTC. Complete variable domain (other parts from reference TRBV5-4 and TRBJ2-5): ETGVTQSPTHLIKTRGQQVTLRCSSQSGHNTVSWYQQALGQGPQFIFQYYREEENGRGNFPPRFSGLQFPNYSSELNVNALELDDSALYLCASSLGRKETQYFGPGTRLLVL.

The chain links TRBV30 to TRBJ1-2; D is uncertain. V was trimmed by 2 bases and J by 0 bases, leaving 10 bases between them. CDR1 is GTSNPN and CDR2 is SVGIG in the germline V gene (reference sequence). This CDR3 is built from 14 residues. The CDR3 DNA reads TGTGCCTGGAGTCCTGGGAGATCTAACTATGGCTACACCTTC. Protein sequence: CAWSPGRSNYGYTF.

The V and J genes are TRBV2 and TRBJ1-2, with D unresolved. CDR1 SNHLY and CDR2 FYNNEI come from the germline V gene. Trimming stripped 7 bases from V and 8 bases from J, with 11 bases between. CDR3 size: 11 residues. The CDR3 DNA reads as TGTGCCAGCAAGTTGTTGGAGGGCTACACCTTC. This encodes CASKLLEGYTF.

The DNA of the CDR3 is TGTGCCACCAGCAGGGCACAGGGGTACAATGAGCAGTTCTTC. It translates to CATSRAQGYNEQFF. The chain joins TRBV15 to TRBJ2-1, with 7 bases aligning to TRBD1. V trimming: 3 bases; J trimming: 4 bases; junction bases outside the gene matches: 3. This CDR3 comprises 14 residues. Germline V gene sequence: CDR1 LNHNV, CDR2 YYDKDF (reference sequence).

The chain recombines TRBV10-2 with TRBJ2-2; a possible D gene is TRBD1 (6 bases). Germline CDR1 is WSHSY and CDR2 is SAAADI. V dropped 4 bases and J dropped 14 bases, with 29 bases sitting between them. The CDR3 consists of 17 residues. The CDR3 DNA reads TGCGCCAGCAGTGGGGGGAGACAGGTGTTAGGAATGGGTGAACTGTTTTTT. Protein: CASSGGRQVLGMGELFF.

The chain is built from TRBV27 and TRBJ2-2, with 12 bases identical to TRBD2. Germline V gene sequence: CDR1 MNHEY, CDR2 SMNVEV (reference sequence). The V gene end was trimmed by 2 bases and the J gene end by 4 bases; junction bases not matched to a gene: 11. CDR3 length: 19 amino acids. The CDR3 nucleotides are TGTGCCAGCAGTTTAAAACTAGCGGGGGGTCCGGCAGGCACCGGGGAGCTGTTTTTT. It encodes CASSLKLAGGPAGTGELFF.

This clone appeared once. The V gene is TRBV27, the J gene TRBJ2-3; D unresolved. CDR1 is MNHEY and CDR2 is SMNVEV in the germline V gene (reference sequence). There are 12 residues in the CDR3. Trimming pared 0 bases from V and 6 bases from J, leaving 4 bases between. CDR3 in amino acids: CASSLSADTQYF. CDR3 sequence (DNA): TGTGCCAGCAGTTTATCAGCCGATACGCAGTATTTT.

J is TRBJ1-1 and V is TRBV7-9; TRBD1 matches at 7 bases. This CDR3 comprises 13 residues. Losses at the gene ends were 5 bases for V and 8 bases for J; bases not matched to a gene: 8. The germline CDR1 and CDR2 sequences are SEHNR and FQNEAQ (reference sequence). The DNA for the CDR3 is TGTGCCAGCAGCCCCTCGACAGGGTGGGAAGCTTTCTTT. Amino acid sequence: CASSPSTGWEAFF. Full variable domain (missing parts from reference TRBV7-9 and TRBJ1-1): DTGVSQNPRHKITKRGQNVTFRCDPISEHNRLYWYRQTLGQGPEFLTYFQNEAQLEKSRLLSDRFSAERPKGSFSTLEIQRTEQGDSAMYLCASSPSTGWEAFFGQGTRLTVV.

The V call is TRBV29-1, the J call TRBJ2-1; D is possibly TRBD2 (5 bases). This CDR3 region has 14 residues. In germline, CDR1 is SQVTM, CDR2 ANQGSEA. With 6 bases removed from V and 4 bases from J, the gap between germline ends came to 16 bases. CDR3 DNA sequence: TGCAGCGTCCTCGGGGTGGATGGGTACAATGAGCAGTTCTTC. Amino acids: CSVLGVDGYNEQFF.

As DNA, the CDR3 is TGCAGCGCACGAGAGGGGGAGGGGACCTATGGCTACACCTTC. Its protein is CSAREGEGTYGYTF. J is TRBJ1-2 and V is TRBV29-1; possibly TRBD1 for D (6 bases). Between the trimmed V and J ends, which lost 7 bases and 4 bases, there was a span of 19 bases. CDR3 length: 14 amino acids. CDR1 and CDR2 from the germline V gene are SQVTM and ANQGSEA.

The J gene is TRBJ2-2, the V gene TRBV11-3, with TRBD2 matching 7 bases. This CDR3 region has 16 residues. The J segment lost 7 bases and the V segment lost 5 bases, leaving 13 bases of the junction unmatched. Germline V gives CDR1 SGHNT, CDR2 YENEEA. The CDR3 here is CASSGWASGDNGELFF. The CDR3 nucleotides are TGTGCCAGCAGCGGGTGGGCTAGCGGCGACAACGGGGAGCTGTTTTTT.

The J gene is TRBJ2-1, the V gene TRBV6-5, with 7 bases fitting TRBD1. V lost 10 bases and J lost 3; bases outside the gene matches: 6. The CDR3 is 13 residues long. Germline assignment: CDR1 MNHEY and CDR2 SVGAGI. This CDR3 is CATKGAVYNEQFF. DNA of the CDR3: TGTGCCACCAAGGGGGCTGTCTACAATGAGCAGTTCTTC.

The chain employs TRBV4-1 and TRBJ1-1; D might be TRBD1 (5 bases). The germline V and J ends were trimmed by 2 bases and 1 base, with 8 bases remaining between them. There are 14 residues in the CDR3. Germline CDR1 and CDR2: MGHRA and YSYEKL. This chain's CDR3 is CASSQPGGNTEAFF. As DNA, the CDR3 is TGCGCCAGCAGCCAACCGGGGGGGAACACTGAAGCTTTCTTT.

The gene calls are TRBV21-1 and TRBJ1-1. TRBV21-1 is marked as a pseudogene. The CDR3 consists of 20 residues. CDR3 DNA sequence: TGTGCCAGCAGCAAAGCCCTCCAACCCGGGAGGTTGGGCCAGAACACTGAAGCTTTCTTT. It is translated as CASSKALQPGRLGQNTEAFF.

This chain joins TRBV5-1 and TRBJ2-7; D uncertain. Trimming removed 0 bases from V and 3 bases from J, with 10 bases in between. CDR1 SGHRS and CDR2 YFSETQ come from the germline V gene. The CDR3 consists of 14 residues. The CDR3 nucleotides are TGCGCCAGCAGCTTGGTCCCAAACAGCTACGAGCAGTACTTC. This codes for CASSLVPNSYEQYF.

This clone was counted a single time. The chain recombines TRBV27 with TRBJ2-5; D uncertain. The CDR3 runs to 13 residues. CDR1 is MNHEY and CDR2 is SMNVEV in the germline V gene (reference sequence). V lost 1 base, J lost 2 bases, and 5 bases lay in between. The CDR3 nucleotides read TGTGCCAGCAGTTTATACTTACAAGAGACCCAGTACTTC. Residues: CASSLYLQETQYF.

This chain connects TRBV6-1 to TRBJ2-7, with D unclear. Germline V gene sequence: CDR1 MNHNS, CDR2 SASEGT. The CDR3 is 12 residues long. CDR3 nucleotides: TGTGCTTCCGCTAGGCTCGACTACGAGCAGTACTTC. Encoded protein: CASARLDYEQYF.

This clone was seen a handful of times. In DNA form, the CDR3 reads TGTGCCAGCAGTTACTCGGCGGGGGGCCCGTGGGAGACCCAGTACTTC. It codes for CASSYSAGGPWETQYF. The chain uses TRBV6-5 and TRBJ2-5; 8 bases fit TRBD2. With V trimmed by 0 bases and J by 5 bases, 8 bases remained unmatched. The CDR3 sequence is 16 residues long. Germline lookup yields CDR1 MNHEY and CDR2 SVGAGI.

CDR3 DNA sequence: TGTGCCAGCTCACCACCCACAGCGGCGAACACCGGGGAGCTGTTTTTT. Encoded protein: CASSPPTAANTGELFF. The chain joins TRBV18 to TRBJ2-2; TRBD2 is a possible D gene (5 bases). V was shortened by 0 bases and J by 0 bases, with 8 bases between the two germline ends. The CDR3 runs to 16 residues. Germline-derived CDR1 and CDR2 are KGHSH and LQKENI.

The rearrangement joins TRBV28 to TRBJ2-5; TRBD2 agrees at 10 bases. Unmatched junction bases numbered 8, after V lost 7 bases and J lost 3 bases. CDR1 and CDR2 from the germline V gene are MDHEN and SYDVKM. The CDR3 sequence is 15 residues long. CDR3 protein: CASTTAGTSEETQYF. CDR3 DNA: TGTGCCAGCACCACCGCCGGGACTAGCGAAGAGACCCAGTACTTC.

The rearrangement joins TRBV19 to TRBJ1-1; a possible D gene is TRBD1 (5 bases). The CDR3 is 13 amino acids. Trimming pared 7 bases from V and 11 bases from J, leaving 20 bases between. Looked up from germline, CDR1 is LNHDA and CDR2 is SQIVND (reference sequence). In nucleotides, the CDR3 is TGTGCCAGTACCTTGACGGGGGGGTTTTGGGCTTTCTTT. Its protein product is CASTLTGGFWAFF.

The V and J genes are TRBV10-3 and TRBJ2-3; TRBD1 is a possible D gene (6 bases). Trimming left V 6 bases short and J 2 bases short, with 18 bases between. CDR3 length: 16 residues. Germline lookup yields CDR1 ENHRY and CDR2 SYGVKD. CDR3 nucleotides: TGTGCCATCAGCCCGGGACAAACAACGAACACAGATACGCAGTATTTT. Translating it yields CAISPGQTTNTDTQYF.

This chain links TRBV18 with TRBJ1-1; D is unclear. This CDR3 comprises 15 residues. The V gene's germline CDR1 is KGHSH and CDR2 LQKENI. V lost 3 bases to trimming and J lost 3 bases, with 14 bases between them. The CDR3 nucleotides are TGTGCCAGCTCACCCGCTCTAGAGAAGGACACTGAAGCTTTCTTT. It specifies CASSPALEKDTEAFF.

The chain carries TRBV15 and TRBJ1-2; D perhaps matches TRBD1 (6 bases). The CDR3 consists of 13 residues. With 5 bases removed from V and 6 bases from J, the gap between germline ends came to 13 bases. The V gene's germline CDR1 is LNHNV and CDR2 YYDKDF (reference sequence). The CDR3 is CATSYRRGDGYTF. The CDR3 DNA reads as TGTGCCACCAGCTACCGCAGGGGAGATGGCTACACCTTC.

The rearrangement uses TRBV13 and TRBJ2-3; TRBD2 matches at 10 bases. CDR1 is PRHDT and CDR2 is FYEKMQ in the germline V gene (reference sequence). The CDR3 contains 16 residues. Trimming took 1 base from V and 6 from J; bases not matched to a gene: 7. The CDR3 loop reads CASSLVSGGAVDTQYF. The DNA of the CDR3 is TGTGCCAGCAGCTTAGTAAGCGGGGGGGCCGTGGATACGCAGTATTTT.

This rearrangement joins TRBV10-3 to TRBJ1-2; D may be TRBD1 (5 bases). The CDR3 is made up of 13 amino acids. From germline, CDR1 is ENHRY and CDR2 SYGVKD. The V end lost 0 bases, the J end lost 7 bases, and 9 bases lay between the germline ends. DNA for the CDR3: TGTGCCATCAGTGAGTCCAGGGATGCTGGCTACACCTTC. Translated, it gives CAISESRDAGYTF.

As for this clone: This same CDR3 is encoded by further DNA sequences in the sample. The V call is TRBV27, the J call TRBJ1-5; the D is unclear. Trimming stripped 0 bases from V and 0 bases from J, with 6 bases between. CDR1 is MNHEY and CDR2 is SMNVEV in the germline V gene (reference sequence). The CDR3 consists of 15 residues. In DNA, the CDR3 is TGTGCCAGCAGTTTATCTCGGGGTAGCAATCAGCCCCAGCATTTT. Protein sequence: CASSLSRGSNQPQHF.

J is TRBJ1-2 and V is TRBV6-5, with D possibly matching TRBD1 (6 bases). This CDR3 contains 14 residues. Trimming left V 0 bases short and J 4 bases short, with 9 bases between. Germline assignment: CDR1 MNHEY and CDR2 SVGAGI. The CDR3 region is CASSYSGQSYGYTF. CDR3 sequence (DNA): TGTGCCAGCAGTTACTCCGGACAGAGCTATGGCTACACCTTC.

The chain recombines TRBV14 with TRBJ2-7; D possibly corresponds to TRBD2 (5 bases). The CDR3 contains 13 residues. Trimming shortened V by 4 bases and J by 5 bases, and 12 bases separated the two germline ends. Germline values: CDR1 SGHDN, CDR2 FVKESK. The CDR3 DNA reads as TGTGCCAGCAGCCTTTCCCCGGGGAACGAGCAGTACTTC. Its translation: CASSLSPGNEQYF.